These T cell receptor beta chains were read from a single sample in a study of T cell responses to AZD1222 COVID-19 vaccine. Generated by immunoSEQ multiplex PCR, the TCRdb table keeps only in-frame clones and is missing some. The sample yields about 130,000 clones, approximately 85% seen once. The sequencing here drew on peripheral blood, taken 28 days after the second dose of the MenACWY control vaccine. Receptor source: an adult who received the MenACWY meningococcal vaccine as a control. The conserved cysteine and the conserved F or W are not part of the CDR3 here.

V,CDR3
TRBV7-7,ASSQGQGFGDTQY
TRBV12-3/TRBV12-4,ASSLGGLYEQY
TRBV27,ASSLSRGVNQPQH
TRBV13,ASSLGTGNSPLH
TRBV7-9,ASSLEGRPSGTDTQY
TRBV6-1,ASSEALGQGANGYT
TRBV4-3,ASSQDIWRGRTDTQY
TRBV5-1,ASSLTGAGEQY
TRBV7-9,ASSPPGQGHEQY
TRBV5-1,ASRRDRGGKETEAF
TRBV28,ASSLGGRAGPWIQPQH
TRBV5-4,ASSPGTSQETQY
TRBV5-1,ASSRGSGGQETQY
TRBV15,ATSRGGTADGYT
TRBV6-5,ASSWTSGAVGELF
TRBV6-5,ASSRRQGRLYGYT
TRBV11-3,ASSRVADTQY
TRBV10-1,ASSDTGVYSPLH
TRBV7-9,ASSLSGTNQPQH
TRBV15,ATSRGGQGSEKLF
TRBV11-2,ASSVLSAGFGNEQF
TRBV30,AWKGLAGGPGYNEQF
TRBV5-5,ASSLAGTGIYGYT
TRBV6-5,ASSRLMSGANVLT
TRBV10-3,AISDGTAYGYT
TRBV5-1,ASRRTGTSDGYT
TRBV3-1/TRBV3-2,ASSQRAGRVDTQY
TRBV5-1,ASSADRPTGELF
TRBV5-6,ASSSKSRGYTEAF
TRBV19,ASSIGYDGNTIY
TRBV13,ASSLDTNNEQF
TRBV6-5,ASTREIMNTEAF
TRBV5-1,ASSSGRIDGDSPLH
TRBV15,ATSRDGRTGNTIY
TRBV7-9,ASSLGDREH
TRBV2,ASSVKTLGQGHNEKLF
TRBV5-4,ASSFSQYTDTQY
TRBV28,ASSHNQPQH
TRBV7-8,ASSRSSYEQY
TRBV3-1/TRBV3-2,ASSLRLGGAGELF
TRBV7-2,ASSLGAGPEQY
TRBV5-8,ASSLGLRVEYEQY
TRBV18,ASSPRGRGDYGYT
TRBV6-6,ASSLHLHQEYQETQY
TRBV7-3,ASSLNRGNQPQH
TRBV7-9,ASSNTEAF
TRBV28,ASSFFRGVNQPQH
TRBV15,ATSRDSLGQLKNSPLH
TRBV18,ASSPGQGSSGANVLT
TRBV7-3,ASSLSGQNTGELF
TRBV29-1,SVDEGGTDTQY
TRBV9,ASSVGGSNEKLF
TRBV6-6,ASSSDDWEQY
TRBV6-5,ASSYGGLLAF
TRBV7-2,ASSLVGYEQY
TRBV5-1,ASSWGQGWTGELF
TRBV5-1,ASSFQGTNEKLF
TRBV7-9,ASSLVEGAETQY
TRBV19,ASSAAPTWSSYNEQF